This T cell receptor (beta chain) was recovered during a study of beta chain features in type 1 diabetes. Study at large: Cell yields, gender and age were similar in healthy donors and patients. Study-wide results and caveats: These data did not resolve whether HLA type affects TCRB rearrangement. Type 1 diabetes patients had moderately but significantly shorter TCRB CDR3s in all four CD4+ subsets.

The table lists this clone with a few counts. Its target is unknown. Based on CD45RO/CCR7/CD25/CD127/CD95/CD27, CD4+ regulatory, stem cell-like memory, naive and central memory cells were sorted. Purity (above 98%) was reached by all sorted populations. Reverse transcribing all isolated RNA meant expressed TCRB transcripts were sequenced. Some clones are missing from TCRdb's copy, which holds only in-frame ones; the method was immunoSEQ multiplex PCR. The repertoire consists of approximately 360,000 clones, with roughly 12% occurring once and the leading ten covering around 0.0099%. This CDR3 has 16 residues. The V gene's germline CDR1 is SGHRS and CDR2 YFSETQ. Unmatched junction bases numbered 8, after V lost 4 bases and J lost 4 bases.

This chain joins TRBV5-1 and TRBJ2-5; the match to TRBD2 covers 12 bases. The sequence was collected from a woman aged 18-29 years with type 1 diabetes. Input material: naive CD4+ T cells from blood. This chain's CDR3 is CASSPGTSGLLETQYF. The CDR3 region has the DNA TGCGCCAGCAGCCCCGGGACTAGCGGGCTCCTAGAGACCCAGTACTTC.